Following are 18 T cell receptor beta chains from one sample sequenced in a study of T-cell memory formation after mild COVID-19. In TCRdb, the 5' RACE reads were re-called with MiXCR into one record per CDR3 protein. The repertoire holds fewer than 650,000 distinct CDR3 sequences, with roughly 17% as singletons. The specimen sequenced was PBMCs or a T cell subset sorted from them (not recorded which). The receptor source for this set is an adult woman who had mild COVID-19 (a few samples of this study predate the infection). Cell type and time point are not known.

There are a few counts of this clonotype. This sequence joins TRBV27 and TRBJ2-7; 13 positions agree with TRBD2. Trimming cost V 6 bases and J 2 bases; bases outside gene matches: 4. The CDR3 has 15 amino acids. Germline V CDR1 and CDR2: MNHEY, SMNVEV (reference sequence). The CDR3 DNA reads as TGTGCCAGCAGGGAGGGACTAGCGGGGACCTACGAGCAGTACTTC. This encodes CASREGLAGTYEQYF.

The chain is built from TRBV10-3 and TRBJ2-7; D is possibly TRBD1 (5 bases). CDR3 length: 14 amino acids. V was cut by 3 bases and J by 5 bases, with 14 bases left in between. Germline loops: CDR1 ENHRY, CDR2 SYGVKD. The CDR3, as DNA: TGTGCCATCAGTGATGGTCAGGGTAGTCACGAGCAGTACTTC. Its translation: CAISDGQGSHEQYF.

The V call is TRBV4-2, the J call TRBJ2-5; D is unresolved. Germline V gene sequence: CDR1 LGHNA, CDR2 YNFKEQ. V was pared by 0 bases and J by 6 bases, with 5 bases between. The CDR3 runs to 12 residues. CDR3 in amino acids: CASSQDGQTQYF. CDR3 coding DNA: TGTGCCAGCAGCCAAGATGGGCAGACCCAGTACTTC.

This clonotype was seen a few times. The chain links TRBV30 to TRBJ2-2, with TRBD1 matching over 7 bases. There are 15 residues in the CDR3. From germline, CDR1 is GTSNPN and CDR2 SVGIG (reference sequence). V was clipped by 5 bases and J by 1 base; unmatched bases: 7. CDR3 sequence: CAWGSGTVNTGELFF. Written as DNA, the CDR3 is TGTGCCTGGGGATCCGGGACAGTGAACACCGGGGAGCTGTTTTTT.

This clonotype was counted between two and nine times. The chain carries TRBV15 and TRBJ2-1, with TRBD2 matching over 8 bases. The germline CDR1 and CDR2 sequences are LNHNV and YYDKDF (reference sequence). J gave up 8 bases and V 0 bases, and 6 bases lay outside the gene matches. The CDR3 extends over 15 amino acids. CDR3 in DNA: TGTGCCACCAGCAGAGACCGGGGGGGCCAGTATGAGCAGTTCTTC. This sequence encodes CATSRDRGGQYEQFF.

This chain joins TRBV18 and TRBJ2-1, with D unresolved. Trimming removed 6 bases from V and 6 bases from J, with 9 bases in between. The CDR3 sequence is 12 residues long. Germline values: CDR1 KGHSH, CDR2 LQKENI. In DNA form, the CDR3 reads TGTGCCAGCTCTGTCGGGTTCAATGAGCAGTTCTTC. This sequence encodes CASSVGFNEQFF.

This clonotype was seen more than once but under ten times. The chain links TRBV24-1 to TRBJ2-4; a weak D match, TRBD2 (5 bases). V lost 5 bases, J lost 1 base, and 17 bases lay in between. This CDR3 region has 17 residues. Germline-derived CDR1 and CDR2 are KGHDR and SFDVKD. DNA for the CDR3: TGTGCCACCAGTGCCGCGGGTGCTGGGTGGGCCAAAAACATTCAGTACTTC. Translated, it gives CATSAAGAGWAKNIQYF.

The chain uses TRBV29-1 and TRBJ2-7, with TRBD1 as a possible D gene (5 bases). The CDR3 sequence is 13 residues long. Germline values: CDR1 SQVTM, CDR2 ANQGSEA. The germline V and J ends were trimmed by 8 bases and 0 bases, with 14 bases remaining between them. The chain's CDR3 is CSTRQWGSYEQYF. The CDR3 DNA sequence: TGCAGCACGCGACAGTGGGGCTCCTACGAGCAGTACTTC.

The CDR3 is CASGVSPGNGYTF. The CDR3 bases are TGTGCCAGCGGAGTTAGTCCAGGTAACGGCTACACCTTC. The chain links TRBV12-3 or TRBV12-4 to TRBJ1-2, with D unresolved. Trimming left V 8 bases short and J 8 bases short, with 18 bases between. CDR3 size: 13 residues.

This clonotype was counted only a few times. The gene calls are TRBV20-1 and TRBJ1-1; D unresolved. V was shortened by 0 bases and J by 1 base, with 18 bases between the two germline ends. CDR3 size: 17 residues. CDR1 and CDR2 (germline): DFQATT, SNEGSKA (reference sequence). The DNA for the CDR3 is TGCAGTGCTAGAGATGCAGGACTTTCGTCAGGGAACACTGAAGCTTTCTTT. Its translation: CSARDAGLSSGNTEAFF.

CDR3 DNA: TGTGCCAGCAGGTACTGGGGGCCCTCCTACAATGAGCAGTTCTTC. Its translation: CASRYWGPSYNEQFF. The genes are TRBV12-3 or TRBV12-4 and TRBJ2-1, with a tentative D call TRBD1 (6 bases). CDR3 size: 15 residues. V lost 6 bases and J 0 bases, leaving 12 bases between the germline ends.

The chain has TRBV11-2 and TRBJ2-2; 8 positions agree with TRBD2. The CDR3 runs to 18 residues. V was clipped by 5 bases and J by 2 bases; unmatched bases: 13. Germline V gene lookup returns CDR1 SGHAT and CDR2 FQNNGV. CDR3: CASSPSPATSGNTGELFF. The CDR3 bases are TGTGCCAGCAGCCCATCGCCCGCCACTAGCGGAAACACCGGGGAGCTGTTTTTT. Combining the CDR3 with reference TRBV11-2 and TRBJ2-2 gives the whole variable domain EAGVAQSPRYKIIEKRQSVAFWCNPISGHATLYWYQQILGQGPKLLIQFQNNGVVDDSQLPKDRFSAERLKGVDSTLKIQPAKLEDSAVYLCASSPSPATSGNTGELFFGEGSRLTVL.

This clonotype was observed a few times. The V call is TRBV7-6, the J call TRBJ2-5, with 14 bases fitting TRBD2. The germline V gene has CDR1 SGHVS and CDR2 FNYEAQ. The CDR3 length is 19 residues. The junction had 13 bases not matched to a gene; V was cut back by 2 bases and J by 5 bases. This chain's CDR3 is CASSLPRRLAGGPSETQYF. CDR3 DNA sequence: TGTGCCAGCAGCTTACCGAGACGACTAGCGGGAGGGCCTTCGGAGACCCAGTACTTC.

This clonotype was observed at least ten times. The chain is built from TRBV12-3 or TRBV12-4 and TRBJ2-1, with 8 positions matching TRBD1. CDR3 length: 15 amino acids. Unmatched junction bases numbered 3, after V lost 2 bases and J lost 3 bases. The CDR3 spells CASSLSGGFYNEQFF. Written as DNA, the CDR3 is TGTGCCAGCAGTTTATCAGGGGGCTTCTACAATGAGCAGTTCTTC.

This clonotype is a singleton in its sample. The gene calls are TRBV20-1 and TRBJ1-5; D is ambiguous. V lost 1 base and J lost 0, with 10 bases in between. The germline gives CDR1 DFQATT, CDR2 SNEGSKA (reference sequence). The CDR3 covers 15 residues. CDR3 sequence: CSARGAGHSNQPQHF. The CDR3, as DNA: TGCAGTGCTAGAGGCGCAGGCCATAGCAATCAGCCCCAGCATTTT.

The table lists this clonotype with a few counts. The J gene is TRBJ2-2, the V gene TRBV10-3; D is undetermined. The V end lost 4 bases, the J end lost 5 bases, and 11 bases lay between the germline ends. Germline CDR1 is ENHRY and CDR2 is SYGVKD. CDR3 length: 14 residues. The CDR3 loop is CAISASPGTGELFF. DNA of the CDR3: TGTGCCATCAGTGCTTCACCCGGGACCGGGGAGCTGTTTTTT.

The gene calls are TRBV20-1 and TRBJ2-1; no clear D gene. The CDR3 sequence is 11 residues long. The germline CDR1 and CDR2 sequences are DFQATT and SNEGSKA (reference sequence). With 2 bases removed from V and 6 bases from J, the gap between germline ends came to 5 bases. The CDR3 loop reads CSARRFNEQFF. The CDR3 region has the DNA TGCAGTGCTAGACGCTTCAATGAGCAGTTCTTC.

This clonotype was detected only a few times. This rearrangement joins TRBV7-2 to TRBJ2-3; TRBD2 matches at 10 bases. The junction had 6 bases not matched to a gene; V was cut back by 2 bases and J by 7 bases. The CDR3 totals 15 residues. CDR1 and CDR2 (germline): SGHTA, FQGNSA. CDR3 nucleotides: TGTGCCAGCAGCTTACCCAGCGGGAGGGCTCATACGCAGTATTTT. Amino acid sequence: CASSLPSGRAHTQYF.